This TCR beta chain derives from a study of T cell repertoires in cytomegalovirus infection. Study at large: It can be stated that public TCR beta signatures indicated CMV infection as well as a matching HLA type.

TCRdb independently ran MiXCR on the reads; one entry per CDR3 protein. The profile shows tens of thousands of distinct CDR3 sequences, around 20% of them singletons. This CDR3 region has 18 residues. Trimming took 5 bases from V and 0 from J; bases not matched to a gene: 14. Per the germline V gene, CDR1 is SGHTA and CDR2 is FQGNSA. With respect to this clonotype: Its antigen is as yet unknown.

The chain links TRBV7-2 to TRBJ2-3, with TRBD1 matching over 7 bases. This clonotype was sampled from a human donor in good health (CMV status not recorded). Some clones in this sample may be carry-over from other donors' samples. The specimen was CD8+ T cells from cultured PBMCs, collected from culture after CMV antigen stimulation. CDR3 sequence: CASSPEPGQVLSTDTQYF. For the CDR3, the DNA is TGTGCCAGCAGCCCAGAGCCCGGACAGGTTTTGAGCACAGATACGCAGTATTTT.